This TCR beta chain came from a study of ipilimumab plus nivolumab after autologous stem cell transplantation. Clones were read by immunoSEQ multiplex PCR, and TCRdb kept only the in-frame ones, dropping some. The table includes fewer than 25,000 clones, 81% detected once. The germline gives CDR1 PRHDT, CDR2 FYEKMQ (reference sequence). The germline V and J ends were trimmed by 5 bases and 5 bases, with 12 bases remaining between them. This CDR3 contains 14 residues. Ipilimumab, 1 mg/kg, started 14 to 28 days after autologous transplant. Sequencing was performed on PBMCs, taken in a trial of ipilimumab plus nivolumab as post-transplant consolidation. This sequence was found in a male donor with diffuse large B-cell lymphoma. The chain joins TRBV13 to TRBJ2-2; D is possibly TRBD1 or TRBD2 (5 bases each). CDR3 loop: CASSLYWGTGELFF. As DNA, the CDR3 is TGTGCCAGCAGCCTGTACTGGGGGACCGGGGAGCTGTTTTTT.